A single sample is the source of the 25 T cell receptor beta chains below, sequenced in a study of shared clonotypes between healthy human individuals. Sequencing was performed with immunoSEQ multiplex PCR; in TCRdb, only in-frame clones are kept and a portion is missing. Seen here are 400,000 to 500,000 clones, about 79% observed once, and the top ten hold approximately 13%. Sequences were obtained from PBMCs. The receptors were gathered from a woman aged 40 to 50 in good health. Some clones in this sample may be carry-over from other donors' samples.

The chain joins TRBV2 to TRBJ2-7; D is unclear. Trimming removed 8 bases from V and 2 bases from J, with 13 bases in between. The germline V gene encodes CDR1 SNHLY and CDR2 FYNNEI. This CDR3 has 13 amino acids. This CDR3 is CASGPYGTYEQYF. CDR3 nucleotides: TGTGCCAGCGGACCTTATGGTACCTACGAGCAGTACTTC.

This clone showed up many times. V usage is TRBV7-2 and J usage is TRBJ1-2; 8 bases agree with TRBD1. The CDR3 is made up of 16 amino acids. The trim removed 1 base at V and 5 bases at J, leaving 9 bases unmatched. CDR1 SGHTA and CDR2 FQGNSA come from the germline V gene. CDR3 region: CASSLGAIGQGYGYTF. CDR3 coding DNA: TGTGCCAGCAGCTTAGGTGCGATTGGACAGGGTTATGGCTACACCTTC.

The rearrangement links TRBV5-1 to TRBJ2-3, with D tentatively TRBD2 (6 bases). Trimming left V 4 bases short and J 1 base short, with 13 bases between. This CDR3 spans 15 amino acids. Germline V gene sequence: CDR1 SGHRS, CDR2 YFSETQ. The CDR3 reads CASSEPGLRTDTQYF. DNA for the CDR3: TGCGCCAGCAGCGAACCGGGACTTCGCACAGATACGCAGTATTTT.

The J gene is TRBJ2-1, the V gene TRBV7-9, with D hard to call. Trimming took 1 base from V and 4 from J, leaving 8 bases between them. This CDR3 spans 14 amino acids. Looked up from germline, CDR1 is SEHNR and CDR2 is FQNEAQ (reference sequence). Written as DNA, the CDR3 is TGTGCCAGCAGCTTAGTCGCGTTATACAATGAGCAGTTCTTC. Its protein product is CASSLVALYNEQFF.

This clone was counted at least ten times. This chain joins TRBV6-1 and TRBJ2-7; a weak D match, TRBD1 (6 bases). The CDR3 loop spans 15 amino acids. Germline CDR1 is MNHNS and CDR2 is SASEGT. Trimming removed 0 bases at V and 0 bases at J, with 9 bases between. CDR3 protein: CASSEADSASYEQYF. In nucleotides, the CDR3 is TGTGCCAGCAGTGAAGCGGACAGTGCCTCCTACGAGCAGTACTTC.

This chain links TRBV9 with TRBJ2-3; D possibly corresponds to TRBD2 (6 bases). Per germline, CDR1 SGDLS and CDR2 YYNGEE. Trimming pared 4 bases from V and 2 bases from J, leaving 23 bases between. The CDR3 length is 18 residues. The CDR3 region is CASSPRGVLPGDTDTQYF. For the CDR3, the DNA is TGTGCCAGCAGCCCTCGCGGGGTTTTACCGGGGGACACAGATACGCAGTATTTT.

The chain joins TRBV7-9 to TRBJ2-5; 14 nucleotides align to TRBD2. The DNA matches TRBJ2-7 better at its end, which makes the J call doubtful. Per germline, CDR1 SEHNR and CDR2 FQNEAQ (reference sequence). CDR3 length: 15 residues. In DNA, the CDR3 is TGTGCCAGCAGGGGGACTAGCGGGAGAGTATACGAGCAGTACTTC. It is translated as CASRGTSGRVYEQYF.

The chain employs TRBV30 and TRBJ1-1; D not certain. The CDR3 sequence is 13 residues long. Germline CDR1 GTSNPN, CDR2 SVGIG (reference sequence). The V gene lost 5 bases and the J gene lost 1 base, with 11 bases spanning the gap. The CDR3 is CAWGMGGNTEAFF. For the CDR3, the DNA is TGTGCCTGGGGGATGGGTGGGAACACTGAAGCTTTCTTT.

This clone was seen more than once but under ten times. At one end the junction does not follow the germline gene, possibly because of a read error. The chain's CDR3 is CASSAQPQETQYF. The CDR3 DNA reads TGTGCTAGCAGCGCCCAACCCCAAGAGACCCAGTACTTC. The chain links TRBV7-7 to TRBJ2-5; unclear D gene. Germline loops: CDR1 SSHAT, CDR2 FNYEAQ (reference sequence). The CDR3 runs 13 residues. Supplemented by reference TRBV7-7 and TRBJ2-5, the full variable domain reads GAGVSQSPRYKVTKRGQDVTLRCDPISSHATLYWYQQALGQGPEFLTYFNYEAQPDKSGLPSDRFSAERPEGSISTLTIQRTEQRDSAMYRCASSAQPQETQYFGPGTRLLVL.

This clone has ten or more counts. The chain links TRBV28 to TRBJ1-1; D might be TRBD1 (6 bases). V lost 6 bases to trimming and J lost 5 bases, with 7 bases between them. The CDR3 is made up of 11 amino acids. Germline V CDR1 and CDR2: MDHEN, SYDVKM. CDR3 sequence (DNA): TGTGCCAGCAGAGACAGGACTGAAGCTTTCTTT. Amino acid sequence: CASRDRTEAFF.

Points on this clone: The sample holds other DNA sequences that translate to the same CDR3. The rearrangement uses TRBV6-6 and TRBJ2-7; a weak D match, TRBD1 (5 bases). The CDR3 is 15 residues long. Germline-derived CDR1 and CDR2 are MNHNY and SVGAGI (reference sequence). Trimming pared 4 bases from V and 0 bases from J, leaving 13 bases between. In nucleotides, the CDR3 is TGTGCCAGCAGTTCTAGGGGCTTTAGCTCCTACGAGCAGTACTTC. Translated, it gives CASSSRGFSSYEQYF.

The V gene is TRBV18, the J gene TRBJ2-1; tentative D call: TRBD2 (5 bases). Trimming left V 6 bases short and J 1 base short, with 13 bases between. This CDR3 is built from 15 residues. Germline V CDR1 and CDR2: KGHSH, LQKENI. CDR3 nucleotides: TGTGCCAGCTCTCCCCGGGAAAGATCCTACAATGAGCAGTTCTTC. Its translation: CASSPRERSYNEQFF.

V and J are TRBV5-1 and TRBJ2-7; 9 bases match TRBD1. V was clipped by 4 bases and J by 5 bases; unmatched bases: 7. The germline V gene encodes CDR1 SGHRS and CDR2 YFSETQ. CDR3 length: 14 amino acids. The CDR3 protein is CASSQEDRGNEQYF. The CDR3 bases are TGCGCCAGCAGCCAAGAAGACAGGGGGAACGAGCAGTACTTC.

A word on this clone: This likely traces to a read error, being one base from a far larger clone. V and J are TRBV11-2 and TRBJ2-7; D perhaps matches TRBD2 (6 bases). From germline, CDR1 is SGHAT and CDR2 FQNNGV. Trimming stripped 5 bases from V and 4 bases from J, with 15 bases between. This CDR3 region has 14 residues. CDR3 sequence: CASSPQEGLYEQYF. As DNA, the CDR3 is TGTGCCAGCAGCCCACAGGAGGGACTGTACGAGCAGTACTTC.

This clone came up once. CDR3 nucleotides: TGTGCCAGCAGAATGCCGGGACTAGAGATTTATAGCAATCAGCCCCAGCATTTT. Translation gives CASRMPGLEIYSNQPQHF. This chain uses TRBV28 with TRBJ1-5, with a tentative D call TRBD1 (5 bases). Looked up from germline, CDR1 is MDHEN and CDR2 is SYDVKM. V was shortened by 6 bases and J by 0 bases, with 21 bases between the two germline ends. The CDR3 is 18 residues long. The full variable domain, with the rest looked up from reference TRBV28 and TRBJ1-5, is DVKVTQSSRYLVKRTGEKVFLECVQDMDHENMFWYRQDPGLGLRLIYFSYDVKMKEKGDIPEGYSVSREKKERFSLILESASTNQTSMYLCASRMPGLEIYSNQPQHFGDGTRLSIL.

This clone was counted between two and nine times. The CDR3 loop is CASSPFGYEQYF. CDR3 in DNA: TGTGCCAGCTCCCCCTTTGGCTACGAGCAGTACTTC. The chain joins TRBV18 to TRBJ2-7; D gene uncertain. Germline V gene sequence: CDR1 KGHSH, CDR2 LQKENI. The CDR3 is 12 amino acids. Deletions cut 6 bases from V and 3 bases from J, with 9 bases between.

There are many counts of this clone. The chain combines TRBV5-6 with TRBJ2-3, with a weak D call TRBD1 (7 bases). The length of the CDR3 is 14 residues. V lost 7 bases and J 2 bases, leaving 14 bases between the germline ends. CDR1 and CDR2 from the germline V gene are SGHDT and YYEEEE. CDR3 loop: CASSSGGPTDTQYF. Written as DNA, the CDR3 is TGTGCCAGCTCCTCAGGGGGGCCCACAGATACGCAGTATTTT.

The chain is built from TRBV7-5 and TRBJ2-7. TRBV7-5 corresponds to a pseudogene. This CDR3 comprises 11 residues. CDR3 sequence (DNA): TGTGCCAGAAGCTTCTCGCACGAGCAGTACTTC. As protein: CARSFSHEQYF.

The J gene is TRBJ2-7, the V gene TRBV7-9, with D possibly being TRBD2 (6 bases). V was cut by 1 base and J by 4 bases, with 20 bases left in between. CDR1 and CDR2 (germline): SEHNR, FQNEAQ (reference sequence). CDR3 size: 17 residues. The CDR3 bases are TGTGCCAGCAGCTTAGGAGGCGTTGGGCCTAGCGCGTACGAGCAGTACTTC. As protein: CASSLGGVGPSAYEQYF.

The CDR3 sequence: CASNDRGPTYEQYF. CDR3 sequence (DNA): TGTGCCAGCAACGACAGGGGACCAACCTACGAGCAGTACTTC. This chain connects TRBV6-5 to TRBJ2-7; 8 bases map to TRBD1. Germline assignment: CDR1 MNHEY and CDR2 SVGAGI. Trimming cost V 7 bases and J 2 bases; bases outside gene matches: 7. CDR3 length equals 14 residues.

The genes are TRBV9 and TRBJ2-3, with D possibly TRBD2 on 6 matching bases. Between the trimmed V and J ends, which lost 3 bases and 2 bases, there was a span of 13 bases. Per germline, CDR1 SGDLS and CDR2 YYNGEE. The CDR3 length is 15 residues. In DNA, the CDR3 is TGTGCCAGCAGCGCTCAGGACTACCCCACAGATACGCAGTATTTT. Its translation: CASSAQDYPTDTQYF.

Turning to this clone: It may be a read error: a sequence one base away is much more abundant. V gene TRBV28 combines with J gene TRBJ2-5, with TRBD2 matching over 13 bases. The J call may be mistaken, given a closer DNA end match to TRBJ2-7. The CDR3 has 14 residues. Looked up from germline, CDR1 is MDHEN and CDR2 is SYDVKM. The CDR3 nucleotides are TGTGCCAGCAGCCCGGGACTAGCGGGATACGAGCAGTACTTC. Encoded protein: CASSPGLAGYEQYF.

V usage is TRBV10-3 and J usage is TRBJ2-6; TRBD2 matches at 13 bases. V lost 8 bases and J lost 2; bases outside the gene matches: 9. There are 18 residues in the CDR3. Germline assignment: CDR1 ENHRY and CDR2 SYGVKD. The CDR3 sequence is CAIQGAGTSGTGANVLTF. Written as DNA, the CDR3 is TGTGCCATCCAGGGAGCCGGGACTAGCGGGACTGGGGCCAACGTCCTGACTTTC.

Of note for this clone: Other DNA sequences of this sample code for an identical CDR3. The V call is TRBV5-1, the J call TRBJ2-7; D perhaps matches TRBD2 (5 bases). Germline V gives CDR1 SGHRS, CDR2 YFSETQ. The V end lost 2 bases, the J end lost 0 bases, and 9 bases lay between the germline ends. CDR3 length: 14 amino acids. The CDR3 loop reads CASSLAASSYEQYF. The CDR3 region has the DNA TGCGCCAGCAGCTTAGCGGCCAGCTCCTACGAGCAGTACTTC. Full variable domain (missing parts from reference TRBV5-1 and TRBJ2-7): KAGVTQTPRYLIKTRGQQVTLSCSPISGHRSVSWYQQTPGQGLQFLFEYFSETQRNKGNFPGRFSGRQFSNSRSEMNVSTLELGDSALYLCASSLAASSYEQYFGPGTRLTVT.

In its sample, this clone was seen once. The V gene is TRBV7-3, the J gene TRBJ2-3, with D uncertain. Germline CDR1 and CDR2: SGHTA and FQGTGA. The CDR3 runs 13 residues. Trimming took off 2 bases at V and 5 bases at J, with 8 bases between the two ends. DNA for the CDR3: TGTGCCAGCAGCTTACTAGGTTTAGATACGCAGTATTTT. It is translated as CASSLLGLDTQYF.